This T cell receptor (beta chain) comes out of a study of T-cell memory formation after mild COVID-19 (dated by TCRdb to the early 2020s). Study-wide context: Most TCR sequence clusters were specific to one of the two donors. T-cell clones expanding and contracting after mild COVID-19 in two donors were tracked by longitudinal TCRalpha and TCRbeta repertoire sequencing. Two young, previously healthy adult volunteers made up the cohort, one male and one female. Findings and caveats that apply to the study as a whole: Contracting CD4+ clones were located mainly in the CM and EM memory subsets, whereas CD8+ clones were found to be enriched in EMRA. Balanced CD4/CD8 phenotypes were observed for clones contracting from day 15 to 85, whereas a bias towards CD4+ was observed for a second wave of clones expanding from day 15 to 37. The study included only a couple of mild cases, and larger cohorts that include severe cases with pre-infection samples were judged to be necessary. The second-wave clones that peaked on day 37 were not confirmed to be SARS-CoV-2 specific. Some responding clones were detected in pre-infection memory, which suggested that pre-existing cross-reactive memory T cells had joined the SARS-CoV-2 response.

According to the germline V gene (reference sequence), CDR1 reads LNHDA and CDR2 reads SQIVND. The cysteine opens and the phenylalanine closes a CDR3 of 15 amino acids. Only CDR3 DNA remains: 45 bases, in frame from the first base. Here V drops 6 bases and J drops 0 bases, and the junction holds 4 bases not matched to any gene. Note on this clonotype: It has no known antigen specificity. No qualities accompany the bases; no much larger clone lies one base away.

Instrument used: Illumina NovaSeq 6000. cDNA libraries for TCRalpha and TCRbeta were prepared by 5'RACE using constant-segment primers, with sample barcodes and unique molecular identifiers added. Trizol reagent was used to extract RNA from every sample. Libraries were amplified in two PCR steps, with a second sample barcode and Illumina TruSeq adapters added in the second step. Sequencing of libraries was performed on an Illumina NovaSeq with 2 x 150 bp paired-end reads. Regarding the original processing steps: The reads were demultiplexed and collapsed into UMI-guided consensus sequences using migec v1.2.7. Using mixcr v2.1.11, UMI consensuses were aligned to TRA and TRB V and J templates and then assembled into clonotypes. Expanded or contracted clonotypes were those called significant by both edgeR and NoisET, with noise models trained on biological replicates. edgeR calls used a false discovery rate-adjusted p below 0.01 and a log2 fold-change threshold of 1. As an exploratory analysis of dynamics, PCA with hierarchical clustering was applied to max-normalized trajectories of the 1000 most abundant clonotypes. Each responding clone was given a CD4 or CD8 phenotype based on the CD4+ and CD8+ repertoires, which had been sequenced separately. TCRdb reprocessed the public reads (quality trimming at Q25 with fastp, clone calling with MiXCR) and kept in-frame beta chains. Rows with a matching CDR3 protein are joined into one entry that keeps the most common DNA and genes. TCRdb, not the authors, supplied the V and J calls. This sample has approximately 300,000 distinct CDR3 sequences in its table, and roughly 8.2% of those were observed once. Together, the top ten hold roughly 22% of the sample.

Ficoll-Paque density gradient centrifugation was used to isolate PBMCs. This clonotype originated in a man between 18 and 29 years old who had mild COVID-19 (a few samples of this study predate the infection). The sample titles of this study are shuffled in the database, so cell type and time point are left out; the donor was told from shared clones. Source material: PBMCs or a T cell subset sorted from them (not recorded which). The sequence is built from TRBV19 and TRBJ1-3; 8 central bases correspond to TRBD1. The DNA sequence is TGTGCCAGTAGACCGGACAGGGACTCTGGAAACACCATATATTTT. Translated, it gives CASRPDRDSGNTIYF.